These 8 T cell receptor beta chains were sequenced from one sample in a study of CD8 T cells in ankylosing spondylitis. General study points: Characteristic of ankylosing spondylitis blood, it appeared, was a TCR beta motif comprising about 8 highly homologous variants.

Antigens of these TCRs are unknown. Each CDR3 protein gets one entry after TCRdb re-called the 5' RACE reads with MiXCR. Among hundreds of thousands of distinct CDR3 sequences listed, approximately 12% were seen once. The sample was blood, either unsorted or a sorted T cell fraction (not recorded which). These receptors were collected from a male donor with ankylosing spondylitis.

J is TRBJ2-7 and V is TRBV5-1; perhaps TRBD2 as D (5 bases). Germline V gene data show CDR1 as SGHRS and CDR2 as YFSETQ. This CDR3 is 14 amino acids long. The V and J ends lost 4 bases and 5 bases respectively, with 16 bases between them. CDR3 protein: CASSITDGSHEQYF. The CDR3 nucleotides read TGCGCCAGCAGCATAACAGATGGGAGCCACGAGCAGTACTTC.

The J gene is TRBJ2-7, the V gene TRBV2, with no clear D. Germline lookup yields CDR1 SNHLY and CDR2 FYNNEI. The V gene lost 5 bases and the J gene lost 2 bases, with 19 bases spanning the gap. CDR3 length equals 16 residues. The DNA for the CDR3 is TGTGCCAGCAGTAGTCTTTCCCGGACGGAAGCCTACGAGCAGTACTTC. Amino acid sequence: CASSSLSRTEAYEQYF.

The rearrangement links TRBV20-1 to TRBJ1-6, with unresolved D. Trimming removed 1 base at V and 0 bases at J, with 10 bases between. Looked up from germline, CDR1 is DFQATT and CDR2 is SNEGSKA (reference sequence). The CDR3 consists of 16 residues. CDR3 loop: CSARVVSSSYNSPLHF. For the CDR3, the DNA is TGCAGTGCTAGAGTAGTATCGAGCTCCTATAATTCACCCCTCCACTTT.

The chain couples TRBV4-2 to TRBJ2-2; D gene uncertain. Trimming left V 0 bases short and J 0 bases short, with 11 bases between. This CDR3 spans 17 amino acids. Germline V gene lookup returns CDR1 LGHNA and CDR2 YNFKEQ. This chain's CDR3 is CASSQDLSAANTGELFF. DNA of the CDR3: TGTGCCAGCAGCCAAGATCTGAGTGCGGCGAACACCGGGGAGCTGTTTTTT.

This clonotype was seen at least ten times. This sequence joins TRBV29-1 and TRBJ2-3; D might be TRBD1 (6 bases). The CDR3 extends over 12 amino acids. Trimming took 4 bases from V and 3 from J, leaving 8 bases between them. The germline gives CDR1 SQVTM, CDR2 ANQGSEA. The CDR3 coding sequence is TGCAGCGTTGGAACAGGGACAGATACGCAGTATTTT. Translated, it gives CSVGTGTDTQYF.

This clonotype has just a few counts. The genes are TRBV7-6 and TRBJ1-1; 7 bases are a match to TRBD1. The CDR3 is made up of 16 amino acids. The V segment lost 5 bases and the J segment 9 bases; nucleotides outside the gene matches: 18. Germline V gives CDR1 SGHVS, CDR2 FNYEAQ. The CDR3: CASSPQGGSPPSKAFF. CDR3 DNA: TGTGCCAGCAGCCCGCAGGGGGGTAGTCCCCCCTCGAAAGCTTTCTTT.

This clonotype was observed a handful of times. This chain links TRBV4-1 with TRBJ2-7; 11 bases map to TRBD2. J lost 7 bases, V lost 0 bases, and 5 bases had no gene match. In germline, CDR1 is MGHRA, CDR2 YSYEKL. The CDR3 has 15 residues. The CDR3 DNA reads TGCGCCAGCAGCCAAGATCTAGCGGGAGGATTGGAGCAGTACTTC. Amino acid sequence: CASSQDLAGGLEQYF.

The chain employs TRBV28 and TRBJ2-1; TRBD2 is a possible D gene (5 bases). Trimming took 10 bases from V and 4 from J, leaving 20 bases between them. This CDR3 has 15 residues. The V gene's germline CDR1 is MDHEN and CDR2 SYDVKM. The CDR3 region is CATRLPQHAYNEQFF. CDR3 nucleotide sequence: TGTGCCACCCGACTACCCCAACATGCTTACAATGAGCAGTTCTTC.